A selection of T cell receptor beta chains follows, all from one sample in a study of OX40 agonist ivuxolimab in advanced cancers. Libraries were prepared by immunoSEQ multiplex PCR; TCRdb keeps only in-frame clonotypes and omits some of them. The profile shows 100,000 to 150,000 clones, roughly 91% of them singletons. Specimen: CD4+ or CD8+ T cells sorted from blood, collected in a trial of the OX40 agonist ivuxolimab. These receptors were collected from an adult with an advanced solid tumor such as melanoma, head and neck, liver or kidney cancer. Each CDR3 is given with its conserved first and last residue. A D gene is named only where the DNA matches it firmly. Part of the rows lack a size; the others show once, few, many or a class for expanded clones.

TGCGCCAGCAGCCACGGACTAGCGGGAGAAAATGAGCAGTTCTTC,CASSHGLAGENEQFF,TRBJ2-1,TRBV5-1,TRBD2,-
TGTGCCAGCAGTTACTCGACTAGCGGGGCGTACTTC,CASSYSTSGAYF,TRBJ2-7,TRBV6-5,TRBD2,-
TGCGCCAGCAGTGAGTCAAGCGGAGTTAGCACAGATACGCAGTATTTT,CASSESSGVSTDTQYF,TRBJ2-3,TRBV10-1,-,-
TGTGCCAGCAGCTTAGTAGGGGCTCAAGAGACCCAGTACTTC,CASSLVGAQETQYF,TRBJ2-5,TRBV7-2,-,-
TGTGCCATCAGTAAAGGCCCTCGGGGCGGGGGGAATACGCAGTATTTT,CAISKGPRGGGNTQYF,TRBJ2-3,TRBV10-3,TRBD2,once
TGTGCCAGCCATGACTCTTTTATCTACGAGCAGTACTTC,CASHDSFIYEQYF,TRBJ2-7,TRBV18,-,-
TGTGCCAGCAGCGCGGGGGGACAGACCTTTTCTGGCTACACCTTC,CASSAGGQTFSGYTF,TRBJ1-2,TRBV9,TRBD1,-
TGCGCCAGCAGTGAGTCGTGGACTAGCGGGGGGGGGTATACGCAGTATTTT,CASSESWTSGGGYTQYF,TRBJ2-3,TRBV10-2,TRBD2,-
TGTGCCAGCAGCTTGGGCGCTAGCGGGGGACAAGAGACCCAGTACTTC,CASSLGASGGQETQYF,TRBJ2-5,TRBV5-4,TRBD2,-
TGTGCCAGCAGTTCTCGGACAGGGGGCAATCAGCCCCAGCATTTT,CASSSRTGGNQPQHF,TRBJ1-5,TRBV6-5,TRBD1,-
TGTGCCAGTAGTATAGGGACAGCGAACACCGGGGAGCTGTTTTTT,CASSIGTANTGELFF,TRBJ2-2,TRBV19,-,-
TGTGCCAGCAGCTTAGGGGGGGCTAGCTACGAGCAGTACTTC,CASSLGGASYEQYF,TRBJ2-7,TRBV7-2,-,-
TGTGCCAGCAGTTTCTCGGCTAGTCCGGGACTGTTTTTT,CASSFSASPGLFF,TRBJ2-2,TRBV28,-,-
TGTGCCAGCAGCTTGCGCAGTATCTACGAGCAGTACTTC,CASSLRSIYEQYF,TRBJ2-7,TRBV7-8,-,-
TGTGCCAGCAGCTACCTGGGAGAAGCTTTCTTT,CASSYLGEAFF,TRBJ1-1,TRBV6-5,-,-
TGTGCCAGCAGCTCACGACCGATTTCCCTAGAGACCCAGTACTTC,CASSSRPISLETQYF,TRBJ2-5,TRBV7-2,-,-
TGTGCCAGCAGATATAGCACAGATACGCAGTATTTT,CASRYSTDTQYF,TRBJ2-3,TRBV7-2,-,-
TGTGCCAGCAGTTCTTCCCCCTACAGGGGGGACAATGAGCAGTTCTTC,CASSSSPYRGDNEQFF,TRBJ2-1,TRBV11-1,TRBD1,-
TGTGCCAGCAGCTTAGCGTTTAATTCACCCCTCCACTTT,CASSLAFNSPLHF,TRBJ1-6,TRBV7-2,-,few
TGTGCCAGCAGTTCGATTGGGGTTCAGAGCACTGAAGCTTTCTTT,CASSSIGVQSTEAFF,TRBJ1-1,TRBV28,-,-